A single sample gave rise to the 9 T cell receptor beta chains below, sequenced in a study of breast tumors, draining lymph nodes, adjacent tissues (dated by TCRdb to the mid-2010s). The lymph node samples were taken from the axillary draining lymph nodes of breast cancer patients. Library creation used multiplex PCR. The reads were generated on an Illumina HiSeq 2000. Through fastp at Q25 and MiXCR, TCRdb rebuilt clones from the public reads, retaining in-frame beta chains. One record per CDR3 amino acid sequence lists the most common genes and DNA. Across this sample there are about 170,000 distinct CDR3 sequences, with about 30% seen only once. Clones ranked in the top ten supply roughly 3.8% of the sample. Source material: axillary lymph node tissue. The source is a female donor with breast cancer. Some clones in this sample may be carry-over from other donors' samples.

Many counts were recorded for this clonotype. The chain joins TRBV12-3 or TRBV12-4 to TRBJ2-1, with 14 bases identical to TRBD2. V lost 6 bases and J lost 2; bases outside the gene matches: 9. The CDR3 runs 18 residues. The CDR3 is CASSSGTSGSRTYNEQFF. The CDR3 DNA reads as TGTGCCAGCAGCTCCGGGACTAGCGGGAGTCGCACCTACAATGAGCAGTTCTTC.

This clonotype was counted at least ten times. This may arise from a read error, as a much more abundant clone is one base away. This chain uses TRBV29-1 with TRBJ2-7; D unresolved. Trimming cost V 4 bases and J 3 bases, with 10 bases left between them. The CDR3 is 12 amino acids. Germline V CDR1 and CDR2: SQVTM, ANQGSEA. The CDR3 DNA reads TGCAGCGTTGGAGTCGACGGCTACGAGCAGTACTTC. Translation: CSVGVDGYEQYF.

This clonotype turned up a few times. V and J are TRBV20-1 and TRBJ2-2; TRBD1 aligns across 9 bases. CDR1 and CDR2 from the germline V gene are DFQATT and SNEGSKA (reference sequence). CDR3 size: 16 residues. V was pared by 4 bases and J by 5 bases, with 11 bases of the junction left unmatched. CDR3 amino acids: CSATLRDRVSTGELFF. The CDR3 DNA follows: TGCAGTGCTACGCTCCGGGACAGGGTGTCAACCGGGGAGCTGTTTTTT.

This clonotype was found many times. The chain employs TRBV3-1 and TRBJ2-1, with 11 bases lining up with TRBD2. Germline V gives CDR1 LGHDT, CDR2 YNNKEL (reference sequence). This CDR3 comprises 15 residues. With V trimmed by 2 bases and J by 5 bases, 2 bases remained unmatched. This chain's CDR3 is CASSQLAGGNNEQFF. The CDR3 nucleotides read TGTGCCAGCAGCCAATTAGCGGGGGGGAACAATGAGCAGTTCTTC.

This clonotype was counted ten times or more. V usage is TRBV5-8 and J usage is TRBJ2-2; 13 nucleotides match TRBD2. Germline V gene data show CDR1 as SGHTS and CDR2 as YDEGEE. V shed 4 bases, J shed 7 bases, and the junction held 7 bases outside the gene matches. The CDR3 totals 16 residues. CDR3 DNA sequence: TGTGCCAGCAGCATGGGACTAGCGGGGATTATCGGGGAGCTGTTTTTT. This sequence encodes CASSMGLAGIIGELFF.

This sequence joins TRBV12-3 or TRBV12-4 and TRBJ1-5; no definite D call. The CDR3 is 17 residues long. Deletions cut 4 bases from V and 4 bases from J, with 20 bases between. CDR3 nucleotides: TGTGCCAGCAGTTGCTCTCCAGCGGCTTTTAGAAATCAGCCCCAGCATTTT. This encodes CASSCSPAAFRNQPQHF.

This clonotype came up many times. The chain recombines TRBV5-1 with TRBJ2-3; D possibly corresponds to TRBD2 (5 bases). Trimming took 2 bases from V and 0 from J, leaving 13 bases between them. This CDR3 is 16 amino acids long. Germline V gene data show CDR1 as SGHRS and CDR2 as YFSETQ. The chain's CDR3 is CASSFTDGVSTDTQYF. CDR3 DNA sequence: TGCGCCAGCAGCTTTACAGACGGGGTCAGCACAGATACGCAGTATTTT.

This clonotype was observed many times. The chain recombines TRBV30 with TRBJ1-2, with D possibly being TRBD1 (5 bases). Germline values: CDR1 GTSNPN, CDR2 SVGIG (reference sequence). V was shortened by 2 bases and J by 0 bases, with 10 bases between the two germline ends. The CDR3 spans 14 residues. The CDR3 loop reads CAWSRDGTNYGYTF. CDR3 DNA: TGTGCCTGGAGTAGGGACGGAACTAACTATGGCTACACCTTC.

The V gene is TRBV12-3 or TRBV12-4, the J gene TRBJ2-2, with 14 nucleotides matching TRBD2. V lost 10 bases, J lost 5 bases, and 9 bases stayed unmatched. The CDR3 is made up of 16 amino acids. CDR3 sequence reads: CATVGLAGERTGELFF. In DNA, the CDR3 is TGTGCCACGGTGGGACTAGCGGGAGAGCGAACCGGGGAGCTGTTTTTT.